The 3 T cell receptor beta chains below come from one sample, sequenced in a study of blood T cell repertoires in COVID-19 (dated by TCRdb to the early 2020s). The library was made by the immunoSEQ multiplex PCR assay. TCRdb mirrors the immuneACCESS table, restricted to in-frame sequences. Some clones are absent from its copies; in checked studies, under half trace to an unresolved V gene, and the reason for the others is unknown. For this sample the table gives roughly 290,000 clones, of which roughly 85% were detected only once. 6% to 7% of the sample rests with the top ten. The sample taken for sequencing was PBMCs or T cells enriched from blood (not recorded which). Source of these receptors: a woman in her forties who had recovered from COVID-19.

The rearrangement joins TRBV5-6 to TRBJ2-7; 7 bases match TRBD1. Germline-derived CDR1 and CDR2 are SGHDT and YYEEEE. The trim removed 6 bases at V and 5 bases at J, leaving 14 bases unmatched. This CDR3 has 15 residues. The CDR3 sequence is CASTLLTGQPHEQYF. DNA for the CDR3: TGTGCCAGCACCTTACTGACAGGGCAACCCCACGAGCAGTACTTC.

This chain uses TRBV18 with TRBJ1-1; 9 bases map to TRBD1. V lost 3 bases, J lost 4 bases, and 6 bases stayed unmatched. Per germline, CDR1 KGHSH and CDR2 LQKENI. This CDR3 has 15 amino acids. The CDR3 reads CASSPGTGTSTEAFF. The CDR3 nucleotides read TGTGCCAGCTCACCGGGGACAGGGACGAGCACTGAAGCTTTCTTT.

The chain joins TRBV27 to TRBJ1-1; D is perhaps TRBD1 (5 bases). This CDR3 is built from 13 residues. Trimming stripped 5 bases from V and 3 bases from J, with 10 bases between. The germline gives CDR1 MNHEY, CDR2 SMNVEV (reference sequence). DNA of the CDR3: TGTGCCAGCAGTACTCCCAGGGACACTGAAGCTTTCTTT. This translates into CASSTPRDTEAFF.